This T cell receptor beta chain was captured in a study of beta chain features in type 1 diabetes. Findings and limits, study-wide: The study found moderately but significantly shorter TCRB CDR3s in all four CD4+ subsets of Type 1 diabetes patients.

On this clone: Its antigen is as yet unknown.

The CDR3 covers 14 residues. Trimming cost V 4 bases and J 5 bases; bases outside gene matches: 6. Per the germline V gene, CDR1 is SGHRS and CDR2 is YFSETQ. Each population that was sorted was more than 98% pure. The entirety of the isolated RNA underwent reverse transcription, so expressed TCRB transcripts were sequenced. An average around 3.5 million reads came from naive, central memory and regulatory T cell samples. TCRdb's table, derived via immunoSEQ multiplex PCR, lists solely in-frame clones and lacks some. In the table there are about 250,000 clones, 11% to 15% of which are singletons. Sequencing was done on a sample of naive CD4+ T cells from blood. The clonotype was recovered from a woman in her thirties or forties in good health. The V gene is TRBV5-1, the J gene TRBJ2-1; 7 bases fit TRBD1. Here the CDR3 reads CASSPRDSHNEQFF. The CDR3 DNA is TGCGCCAGCAGCCCCCGGGACAGTCACAATGAGCAGTTCTTC.